This T cell receptor beta chain was obtained from a study of control samples from healthy donors and cancer patients. The protocol was immunoSEQ multiplex PCR, while the TCRdb copy is restricted to in-frame clones and leaves out a portion. This repertoire shows about 120,000 clones, more than 75% found once; its top ten account for 12%. From germline, CDR1 is SGHRS and CDR2 YFSETQ. V was trimmed by 3 bases and J by 7 bases, leaving 11 bases between them. The length of the CDR3 is 14 residues. Material: blood. The chain joins TRBV5-1 to TRBJ1-6; TRBD1 is a possible D gene (6 bases). The clonotype originates from a man between 25 and 39 years old in good health. CDR3 nucleotides: TGCGCCAGCAGCTCTCACAGGGAAAATTCACCCCTCCACTTT. Translating gives CASSSHRENSPLHF. Full variable domain (rest looked up from reference TRBV5-1 and TRBJ1-6): KAGVTQTPRYLIKTRGQQVTLSCSPISGHRSVSWYQQTPGQGLQFLFEYFSETQRNKGNFPGRFSGRQFSNSRSEMNVSTLELGDSALYLCASSSHRENSPLHFGNGTRLTVT.